This T cell receptor (beta chain) was sequenced in a study of T cells in Graves' hyperthyroidism and ophthalmopathy. This clonotype was counted at least ten times. Amplification of TCR beta CDR3 regions was performed using RNA transcripts as template. HTBI primers drove first-round RT-PCR of the TCR CDR3. TCRdb re-analysed the multiplex PCR reads in MiXCR, keeping a single row per CDR3 protein. Of around 440,000 distinct CDR3 sequences in the sample, approximately 14% were seen once. The V gene lost 7 bases and the J gene lost 4 bases, with 13 bases spanning the gap. The CDR3 totals 13 residues. Aged 18 to 65, the patients had hyperthyroidism that was newly diagnosed and had lasted under 2 months.

Sequenced: blood. The genes are TRBV12-3 or TRBV12-4 and TRBJ1-2, with TRBD1 as a possible D gene (5 bases). The receptor was derived from a woman between 18 and 30 years old with Graves' hyperthyroidism. The CDR3 here is CASTIGQGYGYTF. The CDR3 bases are TGTGCCAGCACGATTGGGCAGGGCTATGGCTACACCTTC.